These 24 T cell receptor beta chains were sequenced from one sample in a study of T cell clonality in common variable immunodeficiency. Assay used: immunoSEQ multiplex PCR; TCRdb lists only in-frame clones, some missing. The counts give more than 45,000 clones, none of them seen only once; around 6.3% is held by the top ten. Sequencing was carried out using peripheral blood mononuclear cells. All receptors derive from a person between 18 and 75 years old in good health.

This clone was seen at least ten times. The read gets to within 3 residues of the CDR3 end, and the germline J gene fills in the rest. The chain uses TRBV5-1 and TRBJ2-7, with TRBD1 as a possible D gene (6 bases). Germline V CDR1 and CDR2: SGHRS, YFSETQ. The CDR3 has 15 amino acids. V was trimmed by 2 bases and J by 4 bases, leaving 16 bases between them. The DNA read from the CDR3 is TGCGCCAGCAGCTTCGGGGACACCCGAAATTACGAG. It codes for CASSFGDTRNYE. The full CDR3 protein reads CASSFGDTRNYEQYF.

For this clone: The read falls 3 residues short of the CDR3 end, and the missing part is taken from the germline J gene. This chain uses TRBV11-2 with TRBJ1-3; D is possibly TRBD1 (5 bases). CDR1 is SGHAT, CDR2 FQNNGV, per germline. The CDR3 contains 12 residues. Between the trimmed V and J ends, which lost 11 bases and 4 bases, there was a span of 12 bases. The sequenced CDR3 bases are TGTGCCTCGCAGGGAGGGGGAAACACC. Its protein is CASQGGGNT. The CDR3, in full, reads CASQGGGNTIYF.

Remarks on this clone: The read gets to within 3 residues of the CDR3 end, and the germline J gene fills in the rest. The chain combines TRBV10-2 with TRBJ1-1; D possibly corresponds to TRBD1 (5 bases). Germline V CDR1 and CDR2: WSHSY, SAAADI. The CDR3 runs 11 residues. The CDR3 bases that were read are TGCGCCAGCAGGGGAGGGGTGGTG. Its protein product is CASRGGVV. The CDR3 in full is CASRGGVVAFF.

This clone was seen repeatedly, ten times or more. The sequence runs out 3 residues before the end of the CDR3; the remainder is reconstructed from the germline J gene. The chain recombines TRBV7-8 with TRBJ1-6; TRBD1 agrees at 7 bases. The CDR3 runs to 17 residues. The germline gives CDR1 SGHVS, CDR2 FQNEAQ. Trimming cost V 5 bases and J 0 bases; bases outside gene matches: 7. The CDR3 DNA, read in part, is TGTGCCAGCAGCCCCCAGGGGGAAAGCTCCTATAATTCACCC. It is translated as CASSPQGESSYNSP. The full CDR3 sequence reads CASSPQGESSYNSPLHF.

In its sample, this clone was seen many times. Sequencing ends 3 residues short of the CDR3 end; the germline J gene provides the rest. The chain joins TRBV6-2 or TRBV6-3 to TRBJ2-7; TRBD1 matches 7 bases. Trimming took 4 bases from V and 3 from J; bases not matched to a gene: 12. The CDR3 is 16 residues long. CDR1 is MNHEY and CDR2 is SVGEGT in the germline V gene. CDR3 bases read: TGTGCCAGCAGTTTAGGCCCCGGGACAGTATACTACGAG. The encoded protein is CASSLGPGTVYYE. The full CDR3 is CASSLGPGTVYYEQYF.

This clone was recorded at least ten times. CDR3 DNA (partial): TGTGCCAGCAGCCTGGCAGGGAACACTGAA. Translating gives CASSLAGNTE. The complete CDR3 protein is CASSLAGNTEAFF. This rearrangement joins TRBV7-8 to TRBJ1-1, with D unresolved. The observed sequence ends 3 residues before the CDR3 terminus, with the missing tail filled in from the germline J gene. CDR1 is SGHVS, CDR2 FQNEAQ, per germline. The CDR3 extends over 13 amino acids. Deletions cut 5 bases from V and 1 base from J, with 8 bases between.

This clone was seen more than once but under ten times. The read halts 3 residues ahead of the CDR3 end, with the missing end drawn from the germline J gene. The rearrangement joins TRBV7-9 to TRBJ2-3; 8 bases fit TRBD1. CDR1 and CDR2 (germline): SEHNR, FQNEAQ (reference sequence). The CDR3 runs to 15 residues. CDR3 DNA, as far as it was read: TGTGCCAGCAGCTCCGGACAGGGCTACAATCAGCCG. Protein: CASSSGQGYNQP. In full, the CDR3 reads CASSSGQGYNQPQYF.

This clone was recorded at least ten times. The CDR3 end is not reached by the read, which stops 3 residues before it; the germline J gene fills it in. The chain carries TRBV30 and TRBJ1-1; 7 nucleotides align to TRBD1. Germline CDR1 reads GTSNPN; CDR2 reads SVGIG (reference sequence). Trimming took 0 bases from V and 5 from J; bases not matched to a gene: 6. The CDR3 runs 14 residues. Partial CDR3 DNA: TGTGCCTGGAGTGTCATTCCAGGGGGAACTGAA. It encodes CAWSVIPGGTE. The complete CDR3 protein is CAWSVIPGGTEAFF.

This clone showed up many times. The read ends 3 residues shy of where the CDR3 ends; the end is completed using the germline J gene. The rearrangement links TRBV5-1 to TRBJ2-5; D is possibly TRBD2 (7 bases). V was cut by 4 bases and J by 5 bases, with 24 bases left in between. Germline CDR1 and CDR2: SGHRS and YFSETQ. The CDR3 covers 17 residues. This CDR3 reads CASSPLPPGAGGETQYF. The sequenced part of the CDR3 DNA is TGCGCCAGCAGCCCCCTACCGCCAGGGGCCGGGGGGGAGACC.

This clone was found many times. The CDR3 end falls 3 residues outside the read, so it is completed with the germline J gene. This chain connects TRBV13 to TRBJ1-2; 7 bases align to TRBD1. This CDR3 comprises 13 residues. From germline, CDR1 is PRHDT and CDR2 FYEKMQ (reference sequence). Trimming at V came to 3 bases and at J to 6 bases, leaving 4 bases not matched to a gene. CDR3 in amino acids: CASSFGQGDGYTF. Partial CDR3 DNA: TGTGCCAGCAGCTTCGGCCAGGGGGATGGC. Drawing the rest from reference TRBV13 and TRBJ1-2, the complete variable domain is AAGVIQSPRHLIKEKRETATLKCYPIPRHDTVYWYQQGPGQDPQFLISFYEKMQSDKGSIPDRFSAQQFSDYHSELNMSSLELGDSALYFCASSFGQGDGYTFGSGTRLTVV.

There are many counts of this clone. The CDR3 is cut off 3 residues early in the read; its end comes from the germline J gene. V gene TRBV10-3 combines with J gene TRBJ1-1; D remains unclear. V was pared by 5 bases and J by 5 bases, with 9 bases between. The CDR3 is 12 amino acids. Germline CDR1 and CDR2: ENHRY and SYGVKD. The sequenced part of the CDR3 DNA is TGTGCCATCAGTTATCGGGGTACTGAA. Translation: CAISYRGTE. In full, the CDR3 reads CAISYRGTEAFF.

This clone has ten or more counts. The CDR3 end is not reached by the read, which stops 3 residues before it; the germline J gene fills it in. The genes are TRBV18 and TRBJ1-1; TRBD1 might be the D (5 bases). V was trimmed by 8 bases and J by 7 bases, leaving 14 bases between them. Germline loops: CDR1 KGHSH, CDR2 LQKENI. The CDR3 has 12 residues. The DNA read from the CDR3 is TGTGCCAGCGGTATACAGGTGGATGAA. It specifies CASGIQVDE. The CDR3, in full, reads CASGIQVDEAFF. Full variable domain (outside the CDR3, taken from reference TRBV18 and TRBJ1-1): NAGVMQNPRHLVRRRGQEARLRCSPMKGHSHVYWYRQLPEEGLKFMVYLQKENIIDESGMPKERFSAEFPKEGPSILRIQQVVRGDSAAYFCASGIQVDEAFFGQGTRLTVV.

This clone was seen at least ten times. CDR3 DNA, as far as it was read: TGTGCCTGGGTCGGGTATAGCGGGGCCTACAATGAG. Protein product: CAWVGYSGAYNE. In full, the CDR3 reads CAWVGYSGAYNEQFF. J is TRBJ2-1 and V is TRBV30; 8 positions agree with TRBD2. The read ends 3 residues early relative to the CDR3; the germline J gene fills the gap. The CDR3 runs to 15 residues. Losses at the gene ends were 5 bases for V and 2 bases for J; bases not matched to a gene: 8. Per germline, CDR1 GTSNPN and CDR2 SVGIG (reference sequence).

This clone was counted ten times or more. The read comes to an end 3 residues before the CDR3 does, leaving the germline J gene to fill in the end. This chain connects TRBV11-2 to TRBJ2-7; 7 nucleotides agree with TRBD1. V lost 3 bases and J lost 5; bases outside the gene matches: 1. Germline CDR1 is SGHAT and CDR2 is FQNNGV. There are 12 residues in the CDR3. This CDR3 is CASSFDRDEQYF. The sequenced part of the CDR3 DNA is TGTGCCAGCAGCTTCGACAGGGACGAG.

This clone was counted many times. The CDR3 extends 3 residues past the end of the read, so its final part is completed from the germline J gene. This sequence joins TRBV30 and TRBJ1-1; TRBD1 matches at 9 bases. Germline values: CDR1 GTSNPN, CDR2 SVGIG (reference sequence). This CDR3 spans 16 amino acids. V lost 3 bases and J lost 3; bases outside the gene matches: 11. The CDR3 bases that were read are TGTGCCTGGAGGGGGAACAGGGGGCCGGGTGACACTGAA. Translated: CAWRGNRGPGDTE. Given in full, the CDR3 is CAWRGNRGPGDTEAFF. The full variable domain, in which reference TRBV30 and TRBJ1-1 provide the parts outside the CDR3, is SQTIHQWPATLVQPVGSPLSLECTVEGTSNPNLYWYRQAAGRGLQLLFYSVGIGQISSEVPQNLSASRPQDRQFILSSKKLLLSDSGFYLCAWRGNRGPGDTEAFFGQGTRLTVV.

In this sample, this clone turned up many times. Partial CDR3 DNA: TGTGCCAGCAGTCAAGCTGACAACCCGCAAGAGACC. Amino acid sequence: CASSQADNPQET. The whole CDR3 protein is CASSQADNPQETQYF. The chain has TRBV12-3 or TRBV12-4 and TRBJ2-5; D gene uncertain. Read data end 3 residues before the CDR3 end; the end is taken from the germline J gene. The ends were cut back, 5 bases at V and 2 bases at J, with 15 bases in the middle. The length of the CDR3 is 15 residues.

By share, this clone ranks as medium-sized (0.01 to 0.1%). CDR3 DNA (partial): TGTGCCTGCAGGGGGCTGGATAATGAAAAA. This sequence encodes CACRGLDNEK. The whole CDR3 sequence reads CACRGLDNEKLFF. V gene TRBV19 combines with J gene TRBJ1-4; 8 bases align to TRBD1. The read ends 3 residues early relative to the CDR3; the germline J gene fills the gap. Germline CDR1 is LNHDA and CDR2 is SQIVND (reference sequence). There are 13 residues in the CDR3. After removal of 11 bases from V and 4 bases from J, the junction contained 6 bases not matched to a gene.

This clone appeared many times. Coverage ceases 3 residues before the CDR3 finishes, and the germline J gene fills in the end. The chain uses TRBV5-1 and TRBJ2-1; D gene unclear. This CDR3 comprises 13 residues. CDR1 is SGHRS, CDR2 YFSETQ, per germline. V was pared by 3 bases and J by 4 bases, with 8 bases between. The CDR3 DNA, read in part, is TGCGCCAGCAGCTCCGGGTTATACAATGAG. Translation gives CASSSGLYNE. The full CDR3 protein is CASSSGLYNEQFF.

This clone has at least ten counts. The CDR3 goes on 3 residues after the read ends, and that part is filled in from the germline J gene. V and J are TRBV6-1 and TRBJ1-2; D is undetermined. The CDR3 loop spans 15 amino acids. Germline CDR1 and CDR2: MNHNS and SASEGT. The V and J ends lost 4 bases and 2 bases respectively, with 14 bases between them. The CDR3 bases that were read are TGTGCCAGCAGTGTTTCGGCCGGACTAAACTATGGC. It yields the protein CASSVSAGLNYG. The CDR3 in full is CASSVSAGLNYGYTF.

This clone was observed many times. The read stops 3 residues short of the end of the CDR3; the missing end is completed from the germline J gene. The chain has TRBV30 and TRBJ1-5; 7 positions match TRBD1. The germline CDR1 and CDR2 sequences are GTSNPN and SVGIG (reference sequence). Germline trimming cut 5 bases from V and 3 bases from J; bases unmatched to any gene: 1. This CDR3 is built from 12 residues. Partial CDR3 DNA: TGTGCCTGGGACAGGGCCAATCAGCCC. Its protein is CAWDRANQP. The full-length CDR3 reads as CAWDRANQPQHF.

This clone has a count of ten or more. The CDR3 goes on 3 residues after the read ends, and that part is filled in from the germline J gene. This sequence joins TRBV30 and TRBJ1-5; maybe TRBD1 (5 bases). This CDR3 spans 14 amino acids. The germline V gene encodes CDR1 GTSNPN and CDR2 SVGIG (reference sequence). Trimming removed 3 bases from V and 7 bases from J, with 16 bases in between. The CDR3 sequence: CAWSLGHTGQPQHF. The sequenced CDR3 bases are TGTGCCTGGAGCTTGGGGCACACTGGGCAGCCC.

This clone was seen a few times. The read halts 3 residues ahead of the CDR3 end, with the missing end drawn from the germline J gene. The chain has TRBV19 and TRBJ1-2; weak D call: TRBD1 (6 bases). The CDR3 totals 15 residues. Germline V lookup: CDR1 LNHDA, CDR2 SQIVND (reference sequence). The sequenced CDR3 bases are TGTGCCAGTAGTATAGTCGGGGGGGGCACAGATACC. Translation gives CASSIVGGGTDT. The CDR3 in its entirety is CASSIVGGGTDTYTF.

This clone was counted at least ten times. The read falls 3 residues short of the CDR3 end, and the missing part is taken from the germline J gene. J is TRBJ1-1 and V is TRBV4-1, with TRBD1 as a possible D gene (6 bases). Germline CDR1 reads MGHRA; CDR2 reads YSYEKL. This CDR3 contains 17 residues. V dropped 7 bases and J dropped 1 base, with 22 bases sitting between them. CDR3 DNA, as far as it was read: TGCGCCAGCACCCTGGCCCGGGACACTGTTTCGAACACTGAA. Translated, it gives CASTLARDTVSNTE. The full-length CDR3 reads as CASTLARDTVSNTEAFF.

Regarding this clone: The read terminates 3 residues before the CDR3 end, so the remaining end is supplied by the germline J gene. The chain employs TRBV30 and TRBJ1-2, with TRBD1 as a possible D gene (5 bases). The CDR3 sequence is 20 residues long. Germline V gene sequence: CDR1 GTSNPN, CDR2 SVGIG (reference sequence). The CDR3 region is CAWSVPGLEPRRGSYNDYTF. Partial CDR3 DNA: TGTGCCTGGAGTGTACCCGGACTAGAACCCCGCCGGGGCTCCTACAATGAC.